Shown below are 10 T cell receptor beta chains from a single sample sequenced in a study of blood T cells in healthy people across ages. Together with a sample-barcoded 5' primer, a J-beta primer mix was included in a second PCR lasting roughly 6 to 12 cycles. TCRdb processed the 5' RACE reads anew with MiXCR; each CDR3 protein has one entry. The sample consists of approximately 820,000 distinct CDR3 sequences, more than 40% of them appearing once. The sample was blood. Every receptor here comes from a man in his fifties or sixties in good health.

This clonotype has more than one count but fewer than ten. This chain links TRBV4-3 with TRBJ2-3; D might be TRBD1 (6 bases). Germline loops: CDR1 LGHNA, CDR2 YSLEER. V lost 3 bases, J lost 6 bases, and 16 bases lay in between. The CDR3 contains 15 residues. The CDR3 DNA sequence: TGCGCCAGCAGCCACGGGTCCCGGGACATGGATACGCAGTATTTT. Protein: CASSHGSRDMDTQYF.

This clonotype has a handful of counts. The chain has TRBV7-2 and TRBJ2-3; 8 bases are a match to TRBD1. This CDR3 has 15 residues. Looked up from germline, CDR1 is SGHTA and CDR2 is FQGNSA. After removal of 8 bases from V and 1 base from J, the junction contained 8 bases not matched to a gene. CDR3 in amino acids: CASGWGTGGTDTQYF. The CDR3 DNA reads as TGTGCCAGCGGATGGGGGACAGGAGGCACAGATACGCAGTATTTT.

Comment on this clonotype: One junction end does not reproduce the germline sequence, and a read error may be involved. The gene calls are TRBV19 and TRBJ1-4; weak D call: TRBD1 (5 bases). This CDR3 region has 15 residues. Germline lookup yields CDR1 LNHDA and CDR2 SQIVND (reference sequence). The CDR3 region has the DNA TGTGCCAGTATCGGGTCCCGCGGGACGGGTGAAAAATTGTTTTTT. This gives the protein CASIGSRGTGEKLFF.

The chain employs TRBV4-1 and TRBJ1-2; 7 bases are a match to TRBD1. Trimming removed 0 bases from V and 8 bases from J; junction bases left unmatched: 9. The CDR3 covers 15 residues. CDR1 and CDR2 (germline): MGHRA, YSYEKL. CDR3 region: CASSQEPTGVGGYTF. The CDR3 region has the DNA TGCGCCAGCAGCCAAGAACCAACAGGGGTTGGCGGCTACACCTTC.

V is TRBV7-2 and J is TRBJ1-1, with 8 nucleotides matching TRBD1. J was trimmed by 1 base and V by 5 bases; bases with no gene match: 6. Germline CDR1 reads SGHTA; CDR2 reads FQGNSA. The CDR3 extends over 15 amino acids. This CDR3 reads CASSPWGTGNTEAFF. DNA of the CDR3: TGTGCCAGCAGCCCCTGGGGGACAGGGAACACTGAAGCTTTCTTT.

The chain employs TRBV7-3 and TRBJ2-1; 7 nucleotides match TRBD2. The V gene end was trimmed by 5 bases and the J gene end by 4 bases; junction bases not matched to a gene: 8. In germline, CDR1 is SGHTA, CDR2 FQGTGA. CDR3 length equals 15 residues. CDR3 sequence reads: CASSLSAGRYNEQFF. The CDR3, as DNA: TGTGCCAGCAGCCTTTCAGCGGGGAGATACAATGAGCAGTTCTTC.

This sequence joins TRBV20-1 and TRBJ2-2, with no clear D. Germline V gene lookup returns CDR1 DFQATT and CDR2 SNEGSKA (reference sequence). V lost 2 bases and J 3 bases, leaving 7 bases between the germline ends. The CDR3 covers 13 residues. CDR3 coding DNA: TGCAGTGCTAGAAACATCGACACCGGGGAGCTGTTTTTT. It is translated as CSARNIDTGELFF.

This clonotype was detected a few times. This chain connects TRBV11-3 to TRBJ2-1, with D perhaps matching TRBD1 (7 bases). This CDR3 has 17 amino acids. Trimming removed 3 bases from V and 3 bases from J, with 18 bases in between. Germline CDR1 is SGHNT and CDR2 is YENEEA. The CDR3 region is CASSLGAGGQNYNEQFF. The CDR3 region has the DNA TGTGCCAGCAGCTTGGGGGCCGGGGGACAGAACTACAATGAGCAGTTCTTC.

This chain uses TRBV7-9 with TRBJ1-1, with D unresolved. V was clipped by 5 bases and J by 6 bases, with 7 bases between them. Germline CDR1 reads SEHNR; CDR2 reads FQNEAQ (reference sequence). This CDR3 has 11 residues. The CDR3 protein is CASSREAEAFF. DNA of the CDR3: TGTGCCAGCAGCAGGGAGGCTGAAGCTTTCTTT.

The chain uses TRBV28 and TRBJ2-1; tentatively, D is TRBD1 (5 bases). Trimming shortened V by 7 bases and J by 2 bases, and 15 bases separated the two germline ends. CDR3 size: 15 residues. Germline loops: CDR1 MDHEN, CDR2 SYDVKM. DNA of the CDR3: TGTGCCAGCATTCTAAGGGGAAACACCTACAATGAGCAGTTCTTC. Its protein is CASILRGNTYNEQFF. Complete variable domain (other parts from reference TRBV28 and TRBJ2-1): DVKVTQSSRYLVKRTGEKVFLECVQDMDHENMFWYRQDPGLGLRLIYFSYDVKMKEKGDIPEGYSVSREKKERFSLILESASTNQTSMYLCASILRGNTYNEQFFGPGTRLTVL.